What follows is one T cell receptor beta chain and its context. This sample stems from a study of cytomegalovirus exposure and HLA in healthy donors. With 60 Vbeta and 13 Jbeta primers, the PCR was carried out. Using immunoSEQ multiplex PCR, the repertoire was profiled, and TCRdb retains in-frame clones only, with some absent. The profile shows about 160,000 clones, about three quarters of them singletons. Germline CDR1 and CDR2: SGDLS and YYNGEE. The J segment lost 9 bases and the V segment lost 3 bases, leaving 7 bases of the junction unmatched. The CDR3 loop spans 15 amino acids. Though nominally healthy at sampling, donors likely had unrecorded immune exposures.

This TCR was sampled from a man aged 18 to 30 in good health and CMV-seropositive. Source material: PBMCs. The chain has TRBV9 and TRBJ2-1, with TRBD2 matching 12 bases. The CDR3 sequence is CASSERLAGVTEQFF. Here the CDR3 DNA reads TGTGCCAGCAGCGAACGACTAGCGGGAGTCACTGAGCAGTTCTTC.